In its sample, the clone carrying this T cell receptor beta chain was seen a few times. The data originate from a study of response to subunit inactivated influenza vaccine. CDR1 and CDR2 (germline): SGHVS, FQNEAQ. The CDR3 sequence is 14 residues long. Deletions cut 1 base from V and 2 bases from J, with 9 bases between. MiXCR, run by TCRdb on the RT-PCR reads, gives a single entry per CDR3 protein. The sample contains about 620,000 distinct CDR3 sequences, about 11% of which appear only once. In addition, the sample was reused for a study of T cells expressing NK-cell markers. From that paper: Libraries used 5'RACE template switching adding universal primer site and UMIs. Among CD8+ T cells from about six donors, dominant NKG2C+ clonotypes accounted for 1.0-7.0%.

The gene calls are TRBV7-8 and TRBJ2-7; tentative D call: TRBD1 (6 bases). The sample in question was PBMCs from blood, obtained on the day of vaccination. The receptor's source is a man aged 50-60 years who received an inactivated influenza vaccine. The DNA of the CDR3 is TGTGCCAGCAGCTTAGGAGGACAGACCTACGAGCAGTACTTC. Residues: CASSLGGQTYEQYF.